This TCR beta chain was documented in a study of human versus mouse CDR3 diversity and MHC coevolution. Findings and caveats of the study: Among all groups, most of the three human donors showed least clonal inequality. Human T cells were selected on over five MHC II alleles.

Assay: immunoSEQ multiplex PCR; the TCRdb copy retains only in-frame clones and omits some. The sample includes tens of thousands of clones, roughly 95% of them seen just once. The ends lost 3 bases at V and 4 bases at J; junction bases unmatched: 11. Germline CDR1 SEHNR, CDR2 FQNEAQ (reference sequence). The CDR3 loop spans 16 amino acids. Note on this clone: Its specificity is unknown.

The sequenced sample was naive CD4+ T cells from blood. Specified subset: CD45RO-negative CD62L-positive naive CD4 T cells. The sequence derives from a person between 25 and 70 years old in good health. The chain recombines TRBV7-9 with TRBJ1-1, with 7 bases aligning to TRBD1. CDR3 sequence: CASSFPPRGGITEAFF. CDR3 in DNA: TGTGCCAGCAGCTTTCCTCCTAGAGGGGGCATCACTGAAGCTTTCTTT.